Below are 3 T cell receptor beta chains sequenced from a single sample in a study of cytomegalovirus exposure and HLA in healthy donors. Primers for the PCR totalled 60 Vbeta and 13 Jbeta. TCRdb keeps only in-frame clones here, not all; method: immunoSEQ multiplex PCR. The sample lists 150,000 to 160,000 clones; about 83% were seen once. Sequencing used PBMCs. The receptors come from a woman aged 40 to 49 in good health and CMV-seronegative.

The V call is TRBV5-1, the J call TRBJ1-1; D is unresolved. Germline V gives CDR1 SGHRS, CDR2 YFSETQ. With 5 bases removed from V and 1 base from J, the gap between germline ends came to 12 bases. The CDR3 is 14 residues long. The CDR3: CASRARETNTEAFF. Here the CDR3 DNA reads TGCGCCAGCAGGGCGAGGGAGACGAACACTGAAGCTTTCTTT. The variable domain in full, completed from reference TRBV5-1 and TRBJ1-1, reads KAGVTQTPRYLIKTRGQQVTLSCSPISGHRSVSWYQQTPGQGLQFLFEYFSETQRNKGNFPGRFSGRQFSNSRSEMNVSTLELGDSALYLCASRARETNTEAFFGQGTRLTVV.

The chain has TRBV5-5 and TRBJ1-1; D not resolved. CDR3 length equals 17 residues. CDR1 and CDR2 from the germline V gene are SGHKS and YYEKEE (reference sequence). Trimming left V 2 bases short and J 0 bases short, with 17 bases between. The CDR3 reads CASSLFGPPRVNTEAFF. The CDR3 DNA reads as TGTGCCAGCAGCTTATTTGGACCTCCGAGGGTGAACACTGAAGCTTTCTTT.

V usage is TRBV13 and J usage is TRBJ1-4; 7 bases are shared with TRBD1. CDR3 length equals 14 residues. With V trimmed by 4 bases and J by 6 bases, 5 bases remained unmatched. In germline, CDR1 is PRHDT, CDR2 FYEKMQ (reference sequence). This CDR3 reads CASSSTGIDEKLFF. As DNA, the CDR3 is TGTGCCAGCAGCTCGACAGGGATTGATGAAAAACTGTTTTTT.